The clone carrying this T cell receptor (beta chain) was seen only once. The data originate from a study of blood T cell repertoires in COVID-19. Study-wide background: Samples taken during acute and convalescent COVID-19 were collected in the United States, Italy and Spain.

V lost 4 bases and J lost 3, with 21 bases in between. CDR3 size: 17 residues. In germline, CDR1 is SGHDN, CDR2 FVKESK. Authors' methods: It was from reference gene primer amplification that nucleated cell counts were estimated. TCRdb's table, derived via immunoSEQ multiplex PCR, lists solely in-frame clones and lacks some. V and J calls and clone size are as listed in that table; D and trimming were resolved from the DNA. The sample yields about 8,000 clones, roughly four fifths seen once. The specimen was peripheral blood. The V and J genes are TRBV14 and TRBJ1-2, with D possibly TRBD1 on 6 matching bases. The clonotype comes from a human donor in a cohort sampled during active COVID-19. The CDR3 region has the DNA TGTGCCAGCAGCCCACTCGGGGTCCAGGGGCCTGACTATGGCTACACCTTC. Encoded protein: CASSPLGVQGPDYGYTF.